Presented here are 14 T cell receptor beta chains from one specimen sequenced in a study of T-cell reconstitution after alpha-beta-depleted transplantation in children. Preparation of the TCRbeta library used unique molecular identifiers. TCRdb redid the calling of the PCR reads with MiXCR, one entry per CDR3 protein. The sample lists 170,000 or so distinct CDR3 sequences, roughly 6.8% occurring once. Sequenced here: PBMCs from the stem cell graft donor, sampled from the stem cell graft. The source of these receptors is a human donor who donated a stem cell graft to a child with Wiskott-Aldrich syndrome.

The chain recombines TRBV5-1 with TRBJ2-3, with D possibly matching TRBD1 (6 bases). CDR3 length: 17 amino acids. Trimming pared 4 bases from V and 0 bases from J, leaving 18 bases between. Germline loops: CDR1 SGHRS, CDR2 YFSETQ. CDR3 coding DNA: TGCGCCAGCAGCGGGGGCCGCTCGCTAAGGAGCACAGATACGCAGTATTTT. It specifies CASSGGRSLRSTDTQYF.

The V call is TRBV25-1, the J call TRBJ2-5; no firm D call. The CDR3 contains 12 residues. With 1 base removed from V and 4 bases from J, the gap between germline ends came to 4 bases. Germline assignment: CDR1 MGHDK and CDR2 SYGVNS. CDR3 sequence (DNA): TGTGCCAGCAGTGAATTCAGAGAGACCCAGTACTTC. This codes for CASSEFRETQYF.

This clonotype came up many times. The rearrangement links TRBV12-3 or TRBV12-4 to TRBJ2-7; D is ambiguous. V lost 1 base to trimming and J lost 4 bases, with 14 bases between them. The CDR3 has 15 residues. CDR3 in amino acids: CASSLGRFELYEQYF. For the CDR3, the DNA is TGTGCCAGCAGTTTAGGGCGGTTTGAATTATACGAGCAGTACTTC.

V gene TRBV7-9 combines with J gene TRBJ2-7; tentative D call: TRBD1 (6 bases). V was pared by 5 bases and J by 5 bases, with 16 bases between. The CDR3 is made up of 14 amino acids. Looked up from germline, CDR1 is SEHNR and CDR2 is FQNEAQ (reference sequence). The CDR3 is CASSPSWGPHEQYF. The CDR3 nucleotides are TGTGCCAGCAGCCCCTCGTGGGGGCCCCACGAGCAGTACTTC.

Ten or more counts support this clonotype. The genes are TRBV6-5 and TRBJ1-2, with a tentative D call TRBD1 (5 bases). V lost 6 bases, J lost 4 bases, and 27 bases lay in between. Germline V CDR1 and CDR2: MNHEY, SVGAGI. The CDR3 contains 18 residues. The CDR3 bases are TGTGCCAGCAGATCCCTGGGTGGAGGATTGCCCCAGGGCTATGGCTACACCTTC. Protein sequence: CASRSLGGGLPQGYGYTF.

This clonotype was recorded many times. The chain joins TRBV24-1 to TRBJ2-3, with unresolved D. V was pared by 9 bases and J by 0 bases, with 3 bases between. CDR1 KGHDR and CDR2 SFDVKD come from the germline V gene. The CDR3 consists of 11 residues. CDR3 amino acids: CATASTDTQYF. The DNA for the CDR3 is TGTGCCACCGCTAGCACAGATACGCAGTATTTT.

This clonotype was observed at least ten times. This chain links TRBV29-1 with TRBJ1-4; 7 bases are a match to TRBD1. This CDR3 is built from 13 residues. The junction had 2 bases not matched to a gene; V was cut back by 1 base and J by 6 bases. Germline-derived CDR1 and CDR2 are SQVTM and ANQGSEA. Here the CDR3 DNA reads TGCAGCGTTGAAGGGCAGGGGGATGAAAAACTGTTTTTT. This gives the protein CSVEGQGDEKLFF.

The CDR3 sequence: CASSFRLAVSYEQYF. Here the CDR3 DNA reads TGTGCCAGCAGTTTTCGACTAGCGGTCTCCTACGAGCAGTACTTC. The V call is TRBV7-8, the J call TRBJ2-7; 9 bases agree with TRBD2. After removal of 6 bases from V and 0 bases from J, the junction contained 6 bases not matched to a gene. Germline CDR1 is SGHVS and CDR2 is FQNEAQ. The CDR3 extends over 15 amino acids.

This clonotype showed up just a few times. This chain uses TRBV7-8 with TRBJ2-2, with a possible D match to TRBD2 (6 bases). The CDR3 consists of 19 residues. The ends were cut back, 4 bases at V and 0 bases at J, with 21 bases in the middle. Germline assignment: CDR1 SGHVS and CDR2 FQNEAQ. The CDR3 protein is CASSSSRRGLEANTGELFF. In nucleotides, the CDR3 is TGTGCCAGCAGCTCGTCGCGGAGGGGCTTAGAAGCGAACACCGGGGAGCTGTTTTTT. The whole variable domain, filled in from reference TRBV7-8 and TRBJ2-2, reads GAGVSQSPRYKVAKRGQDVALRCDPISGHVSLFWYQQALGQGPEFLTYFQNEAQLDKSGLPSDRFFAERPEGSVSTLKIQRTQQEDSAVYLCASSSSRRGLEANTGELFFGEGSRLTVL.

The chain combines TRBV7-9 with TRBJ2-7; D may correspond to TRBD1 or TRBD2 (5 bases each). CDR3 length equals 16 residues. Trimming pared 5 bases from V and 3 bases from J, leaving 20 bases between. The germline CDR1 and CDR2 sequences are SEHNR and FQNEAQ (reference sequence). CDR3 sequence: CASSPSRGASGYEQYF. The CDR3 bases are TGTGCCAGCAGCCCTTCCCGGGGCGCGTCTGGCTACGAGCAGTACTTC.

This clonotype was observed at least ten times. The V call is TRBV12-3 or TRBV12-4, the J call TRBJ1-2; D is unclear. The CDR3 is 11 amino acids. V lost 2 bases to trimming and J lost 6 bases, with 4 bases between them. The chain's CDR3 is CASSLSDGYTF. As DNA, the CDR3 is TGTGCCAGCAGTTTAAGTGATGGCTACACCTTC.

This clonotype was counted ten times or more. The J gene is TRBJ2-2, the V gene TRBV15; D may correspond to TRBD1 or TRBD2 (5 bases each). Between the trimmed V and J ends, which lost 3 bases and 7 bases, there was a span of 12 bases. CDR3 length: 14 residues. CDR1 and CDR2 from the germline V gene are LNHNV and YYDKDF (reference sequence). CDR3 loop: CATSSGDRLGELFF. The CDR3 bases are TGTGCCACCAGCAGCGGGGACCGACTCGGGGAGCTGTTTTTT.

As concerns this clonotype: A much larger clone differs by one base, so this may be a read error. This sequence joins TRBV28 and TRBJ2-7; TRBD1 aligns across 9 bases. The CDR3 is made up of 15 amino acids. CDR1 is MDHEN, CDR2 SYDVKM, per germline. CDR3 residues: CAGSSPTGGTYEQYF. CDR3 nucleotides: TGTGCCGGCAGTTCCCCGACAGGGGGGACGTACGAGCAGTACTTC. Using reference TRBV28 and TRBJ2-7 for the parts outside the CDR3, the full variable domain is DVKVTQSSRYLVKRTGEKVFLECVQDMDHENMFWYRQDPGLGLRLIYFSYDVKMKEKGDIPEGYSVSREKKERFSLILESASTNQTSMYLCAGSSPTGGTYEQYFGPGTRLTVT.

This clonotype was detected many times. J is TRBJ2-3 and V is TRBV5-6; 10 bases align to TRBD1. The V and J ends lost 4 bases and 3 bases, in that order; junction bases with no gene match: 8. The CDR3 sequence is 16 residues long. Germline V CDR1 and CDR2: SGHDT, YYEEEE. The CDR3 reads CASSKLRQGATDTQYF. Here the CDR3 DNA reads TGTGCCAGCAGCAAACTCAGACAGGGGGCTACAGATACGCAGTATTTT.